The 8 T cell receptor beta chains in this list originate from one sample, sequenced in a study of blood T cell repertoires in COVID-19. TCRdb's copy holds only in-frame clones and misses some; the assay was immunoSEQ multiplex PCR. The sample lists roughly 380,000 clones, around 89% seen once, with roughly 1.6% in the top ten. Sequenced sample: peripheral blood. All receptors derive from a woman aged 40 to 50 with COVID-19, enrolled during active disease.

The gene calls are TRBV2 and TRBJ1-5; D is uncertain. Germline values: CDR1 SNHLY, CDR2 FYNNEI. Trimming shortened V by 3 bases and J by 3 bases, and 9 bases separated the two germline ends. The CDR3 length is 14 residues. CDR3 region: CASSDGRNNQPQHF. The CDR3 DNA reads TGTGCCAGCAGTGATGGCAGGAACAATCAGCCCCAGCATTTT.

The V call is TRBV11-2, the J call TRBJ1-3, with D possibly matching TRBD1 (6 bases). This CDR3 comprises 15 residues. In germline, CDR1 is SGHAT, CDR2 FQNNGV. V lost 6 bases and J lost 7, with 19 bases in between. The CDR3 sequence: CASSRNRALGNTIYF. The CDR3 DNA is TGTGCCAGCAGTCGAAACAGGGCGCTCGGGAACACCATATATTTT. The full variable domain, with the rest looked up from reference TRBV11-2 and TRBJ1-3, is EAGVAQSPRYKIIEKRQSVAFWCNPISGHATLYWYQQILGQGPKLLIQFQNNGVVDDSQLPKDRFSAERLKGVDSTLKIQPAKLEDSAVYLCASSRNRALGNTIYFGEGSWLTVV.

This clone was seen more than once but under ten times. Here the CDR3 reads CASSSRVLDTQYF. The CDR3 DNA reads TGTGCCAGCAGTTCCAGGGTTTTAGATACGCAGTATTTT. V is TRBV27 and J is TRBJ2-3; the D gene is possibly TRBD1 (5 bases). There are 13 residues in the CDR3. Per the germline V gene, CDR1 is MNHEY and CDR2 is SMNVEV (reference sequence). The V end was cut by 4 bases, the J end by 5 bases, with 10 bases between.

This sequence joins TRBV28 and TRBJ1-1; D remains ambiguous. Trimming pared 3 bases from V and 2 bases from J, leaving 7 bases between. This CDR3 has 13 residues. CDR1 and CDR2 from the germline V gene are MDHEN and SYDVKM. As DNA, the CDR3 is TGTGCCAGCAGTTTCCCAGTCAACACTGAAGCTTTCTTT. Protein product: CASSFPVNTEAFF.

This clone showed up many times. An end of the junction differs from the germline gene, which may be a read error. This chain uses TRBV7-2 with TRBJ1-2, with D possibly matching TRBD1 (6 bases). The V gene's germline CDR1 is SGHTA and CDR2 FQGNSA. The CDR3 consists of 13 residues. This chain's CDR3 is CASRLQGNDGYTF. CDR3 in DNA: TGTGCCAGCAGATTACAGGGTAACGATGGCTACACCTTC.

The rearrangement joins TRBV3-1 (or the pseudogene TRBV3-2) to TRBJ2-1; no clear D. The CDR3 runs 14 residues. Germline V lookup: CDR1 LGHDT, CDR2 YNNKEL (reference sequence). The V end lost 2 bases, the J end lost 9 bases, and 14 bases lay between the germline ends. The DNA for the CDR3 is TGTGCCAGCAGCCAATATCCGGTAGACTCTGAGCAGTTCTTC. Encoded protein: CASSQYPVDSEQFF.

The chain has TRBV19 and TRBJ1-5; no reliable D call. Germline V gene lookup returns CDR1 LNHDA and CDR2 SQIVND (reference sequence). V lost 5 bases, J lost 4 bases, and 9 bases lay in between. This CDR3 region has 13 residues. CDR3 DNA: TGTGCCAGTAGTTACAGTCCAAATCAGCCCCAGCATTTT. Translation: CASSYSPNQPQHF.

The chain uses TRBV5-8 and TRBJ1-6, with no clear D. Trimming removed 6 bases at V and 11 bases at J, with 21 bases between. The CDR3 extends over 15 amino acids. Per the germline V gene, CDR1 is SGHTS and CDR2 is YDEGEE. CDR3 nucleotides: TGTGCCAGCACCCAGAGTGGGAGACCAGAAGCACCCCTCCACTTT. It yields the protein CASTQSGRPEAPLHF. The variable domain in full, completed from reference TRBV5-8 and TRBJ1-6, reads EAGVTQSPTHLIKTRGQQATLRCSPISGHTSVYWYQQALGLGLQFLLWYDEGEERNRGNFPPRFSGRQFPNYSSELNVNALELEDSALYLCASTQSGRPEAPLHFGNGTRLTVT.